This TCR beta chain stems from a study of T cells in Graves' hyperthyroidism and ophthalmopathy. Whole-study context: Staff took peripheral blood when the initial diagnosis was made, before any treatment began.

Amplification of TCR beta CDR3 regions used RNA as the template. RT-PCR in the first round (using the HTBI primer set) targeted the TCR CDR3. TCRdb reprocessed the multiplex PCR reads with MiXCR, giving one entry per CDR3 protein. The sample yields approximately 600,000 distinct CDR3 sequences, approximately 15% seen once. Germline values: CDR1 SGHAT, CDR2 FQNNGV. The CDR3 has 16 amino acids. Patients aged 18 to 65 with hyperthyroidism were newly diagnosed, with duration under 2 months. Uncontrolled infection, other autoimmune disease, pregnancy or lactation disqualified patients from enrolment. Study-level points and caveats: Appearing also in blood were most of the thyroid clonotypes expanded above 0.001.

This clonotype occurred once. Its antigen is currently unknown. One end of the junction is discordant with germline, which a read error may explain. The rearrangement joins TRBV11-2 to TRBJ2-1; TRBD2 matches 7 bases. Sequenced: blood. The source of this sequence is a woman in her thirties with Graves' hyperthyroidism that later progressed to Graves' ophthalmopathy. CDR3 amino acids: CASSQETSSTYNEQFF. In nucleotides, the CDR3 is TGCGCCAGCAGCCAAGAGACTAGCTCCACCTACAATGAGCAGTTCTTC. Combining the CDR3 with reference TRBV11-2 and TRBJ2-1 gives the whole variable domain EAGVAQSPRYKIIEKRQSVAFWCNPISGHATLYWYQQILGQGPKLLIQFQNNGVVDDSQLPKDRFSAERLKGVDSTLKIQPAKLEDSAVYLCASSQETSSTYNEQFFGPGTRLTVL.